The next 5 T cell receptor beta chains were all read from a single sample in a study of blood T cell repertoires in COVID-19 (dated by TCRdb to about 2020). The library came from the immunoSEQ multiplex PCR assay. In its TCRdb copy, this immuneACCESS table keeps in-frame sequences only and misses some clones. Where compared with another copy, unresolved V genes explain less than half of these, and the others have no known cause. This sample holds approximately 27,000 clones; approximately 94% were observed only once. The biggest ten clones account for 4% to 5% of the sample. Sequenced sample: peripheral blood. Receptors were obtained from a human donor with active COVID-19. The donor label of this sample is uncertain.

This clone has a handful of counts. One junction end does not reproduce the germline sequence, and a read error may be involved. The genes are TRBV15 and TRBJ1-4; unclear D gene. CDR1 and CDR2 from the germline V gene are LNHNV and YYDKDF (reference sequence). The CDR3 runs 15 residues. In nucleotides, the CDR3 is TGTGCCACCAGCCGAGAGAGGGTGTCGGGTGAAAAACTGTTTTTT. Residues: CATSRERVSGEKLFF. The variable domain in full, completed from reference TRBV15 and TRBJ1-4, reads DAMVIQNPRYQVTQFGKPVTLSCSQTLNHNVMYWYQQKSSQAPKLLFHYYDKDFNNEADTPDNFQSRRPNTSFCFLDIRSPGLGDTAMYLCATSRERVSGEKLFFGSGTQLSVL.

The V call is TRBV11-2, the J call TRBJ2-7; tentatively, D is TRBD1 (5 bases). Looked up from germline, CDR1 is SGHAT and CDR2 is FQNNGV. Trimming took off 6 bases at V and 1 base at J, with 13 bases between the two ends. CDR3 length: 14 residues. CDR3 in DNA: TGTGCCAGCAGACGGGCAGGGCGTTCCTACGAGCAGTACTTC. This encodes CASRRAGRSYEQYF.

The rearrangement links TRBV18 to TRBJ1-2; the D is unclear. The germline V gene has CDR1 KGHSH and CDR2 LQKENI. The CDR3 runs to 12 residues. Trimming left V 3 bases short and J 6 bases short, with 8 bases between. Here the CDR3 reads CASSPSGDGYTF. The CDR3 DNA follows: TGTGCCAGCTCACCGAGCGGGGATGGCTACACCTTC. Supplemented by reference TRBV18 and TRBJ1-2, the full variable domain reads NAGVMQNPRHLVRRRGQEARLRCSPMKGHSHVYWYRQLPEEGLKFMVYLQKENIIDESGMPKERFSAEFPKEGPSILRIQQVVRGDSAAYFCASSPSGDGYTFGSGTRLTVV.

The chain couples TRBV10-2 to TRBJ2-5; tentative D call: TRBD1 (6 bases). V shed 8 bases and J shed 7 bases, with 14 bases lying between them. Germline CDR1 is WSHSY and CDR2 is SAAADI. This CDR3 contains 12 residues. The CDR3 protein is CASGGGVGTQYF. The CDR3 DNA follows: TGCGCCAGCGGTGGGGGCGTAGGGACCCAGTACTTC.

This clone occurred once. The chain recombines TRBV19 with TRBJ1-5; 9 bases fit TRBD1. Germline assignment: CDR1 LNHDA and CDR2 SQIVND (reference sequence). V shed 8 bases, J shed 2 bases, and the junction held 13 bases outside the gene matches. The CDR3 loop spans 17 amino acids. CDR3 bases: TGTGCCAGTCGGCCCGGGACAGGGAATTCTCGCAATCAGCCCCAGCATTTT. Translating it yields CASRPGTGNSRNQPQHF.